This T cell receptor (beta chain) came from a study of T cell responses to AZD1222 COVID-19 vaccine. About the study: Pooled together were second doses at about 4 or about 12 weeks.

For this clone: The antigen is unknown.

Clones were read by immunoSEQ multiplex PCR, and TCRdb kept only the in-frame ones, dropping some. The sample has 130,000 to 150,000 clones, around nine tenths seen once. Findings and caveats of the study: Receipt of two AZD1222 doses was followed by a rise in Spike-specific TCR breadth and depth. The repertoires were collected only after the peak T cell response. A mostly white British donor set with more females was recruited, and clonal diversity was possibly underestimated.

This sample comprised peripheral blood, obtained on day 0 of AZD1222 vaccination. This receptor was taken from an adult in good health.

CDR3 bases: TGTGCCAGCAGTGAAACAGGGGATTTGGGGTACACTGAAGCTTTCTTT. Translation: CASSETGDLGYTEAFF. The chain recombines TRBV2 with TRBJ1-1; 7 bases fit TRBD1. The CDR3 loop spans 16 amino acids. The ends lost 2 bases at V and 3 bases at J; junction bases unmatched: 9. Germline lookup yields CDR1 SNHLY and CDR2 FYNNEI.